The 19 T cell receptor beta chains listed next were all sequenced from one sample in a study of T cell repertoires in cytomegalovirus infection. TCRdb reanalysed the reads using MiXCR and keeps one entry per CDR3 protein. Found here are around 740,000 distinct CDR3 sequences, approximately 40% of them singletons; the top ten hold around 2.8%. Input material: PBMCs. The receptors originated from a human donor in good health (CMV status not recorded). Some clones in this sample may be carry-over from other donors' samples.

This clonotype was counted a single time. V gene TRBV5-1 combines with J gene TRBJ2-3; possible D gene TRBD2, 6 bases. Trimming removed 6 bases at V and 1 base at J, with 12 bases between. The germline gives CDR1 SGHRS, CDR2 YFSETQ. The CDR3 is 14 amino acids. CDR3 region: CASTRDQGTDTQYF. CDR3 nucleotide sequence: TGCGCCAGCACGCGGGACCAAGGCACAGATACGCAGTATTTT. Looking up the rest from reference TRBV5-1 and TRBJ2-3 gives the full variable domain: KAGVTQTPRYLIKTRGQQVTLSCSPISGHRSVSWYQQTPGQGLQFLFEYFSETQRNKGNFPGRFSGRQFSNSRSEMNVSTLELGDSALYLCASTRDQGTDTQYFGPGTRLTVL.

This clonotype was detected only a few times. The J gene is TRBJ1-4, the V gene TRBV19; D is perhaps TRBD1 (5 bases). The V and J ends lost 5 bases and 6 bases respectively, with 13 bases between them. Germline loops: CDR1 LNHDA, CDR2 SQIVND (reference sequence). This CDR3 is 14 amino acids long. The CDR3 nucleotides are TGTGCCAGTAGTTGGGGACCTTTGGATGAAAAACTGTTTTTT. It specifies CASSWGPLDEKLFF.

The chain has TRBV7-4 and TRBJ2-1; TRBD1 might be the D (6 bases). CDR3 length equals 17 residues. V dropped 5 bases and J dropped 6 bases, with 23 bases sitting between them. CDR1 and CDR2 (germline): SGHVT, SQSDAQ. CDR3 region: CASSTTPILKGVNEQFF. CDR3 nucleotide sequence: TGTGCCAGCAGCACAACCCCGATCCTGAAGGGGGTCAATGAGCAGTTCTTC.

This clonotype occurred many times. The chain employs TRBV7-6 and TRBJ2-7, with D perhaps TRBD2 (6 bases). V shed 5 bases and J shed 0 bases, with 11 bases lying between them. CDR3 length: 14 amino acids. Germline-derived CDR1 and CDR2 are SGHVS and FNYEAQ. The CDR3 region has the DNA TGTGCCAGCAGCCGGGACTTATCCTCCTACGAGCAGTACTTC. Translated, it gives CASSRDLSSYEQYF.

This clonotype appeared a few times. V and J are TRBV11-1 and TRBJ1-6; D is perhaps TRBD1 (5 bases). The CDR3 is 15 amino acids. The V and J ends lost 6 bases and 5 bases respectively, with 14 bases between them. Germline-derived CDR1 and CDR2 are SGHAT and FQDESV (reference sequence). CDR3 nucleotides: TGTGCCAGCAGTTTCACCGGACACCATAATTCACCCCTCCACTTT. Amino acid sequence: CASSFTGHHNSPLHF.

This sequence joins TRBV7-8 and TRBJ1-2; 7 nucleotides line up with TRBD1. Per the germline V gene, CDR1 is SGHVS and CDR2 is FQNEAQ. Trimming at V came to 2 bases and at J to 4 bases, leaving 4 bases not matched to a gene. CDR3 length equals 14 residues. The CDR3, as DNA: TGTGCCAGCAGCTTATTCGGGACAGTCTATGGCTACACCTTC. Its protein is CASSLFGTVYGYTF.

There are a few counts of this clonotype. The chain is built from TRBV7-8 and TRBJ1-1, with 9 bases identical to TRBD1. There are 17 residues in the CDR3. J gave up 1 base and V 5 bases, and 11 bases lay outside the gene matches. Looked up from germline, CDR1 is SGHVS and CDR2 is FQNEAQ. The CDR3 sequence: CASSDYRGQGGNTEAFF. CDR3 bases: TGTGCCAGCAGCGACTACAGGGGGCAGGGGGGGAACACTGAAGCTTTCTTT.

V is TRBV12-3 or TRBV12-4 and J is TRBJ1-2, with a possible D match to TRBD1 (6 bases). The CDR3 length is 14 residues. V lost 7 bases and J lost 2, with 14 bases in between. The CDR3 DNA follows: TGTGCCAGCAAACCCCGGGACACCAACTATGGCTACACCTTC. Its translation: CASKPRDTNYGYTF.

Worth noting for this clonotype: Given the absence of the conserved phenylalanine or tryptophan at the CDR3 end, a read error is likely. The rearrangement links TRBV4-1 to TRBJ2-3; unclear D gene. The CDR3 is 15 residues long. Trimming left V 4 bases short and J 3 bases short, with 14 bases between. Per germline, CDR1 MGHRA and CDR2 YSYEKL. The CDR3 sequence is CASSLFGVGTDTQYC. In DNA, the CDR3 is TGCGCCAGCAGCCTATTTGGGGTGGGAACAGATACGCAGTATTGT.

The chain combines TRBV6-6 with TRBJ1-5; D call uncertain. The germline CDR1 and CDR2 sequences are MNHNY and SVGAGI (reference sequence). CDR3 length equals 15 residues. Trimming removed 1 base from V and 7 bases from J, with 14 bases in between. CDR3 protein: CASSYYQVSVQPQHF. CDR3 DNA: TGTGCCAGCAGTTACTACCAGGTCAGCGTACAGCCCCAGCATTTT.

This clonotype was seen repeatedly, ten times or more. V and J are TRBV6-1 and TRBJ2-7; TRBD2 matches 11 bases. Trimming cost V 3 bases and J 3 bases; bases outside gene matches: 1. Germline V gene sequence: CDR1 MNHNS, CDR2 SASEGT. The CDR3 length is 14 residues. The DNA of the CDR3 is TGTGCCAGCAGTGAGGGACTAGCGGACTACGAGCAGTACTTC. Its translation: CASSEGLADYEQYF.

The CDR3, as DNA: TGTGCCAGCAGTTCGGGCCTGGCAGGTTCACCCCTCCACTTT. This gives the protein CASSSGLAGSPLHF. The chain carries TRBV7-9 and TRBJ1-6; unclear D gene. Germline V gene sequence: CDR1 SEHNR, CDR2 FQNEAQ (reference sequence). V gave up 6 bases and J gave up 9 bases, with 15 bases separating them. The CDR3 extends over 14 amino acids.

The rearrangement uses TRBV10-3 and TRBJ1-1; no reliable D call. V dropped 3 bases and J dropped 6 bases, with 8 bases sitting between them. Germline V gene lookup returns CDR1 ENHRY and CDR2 SYGVKD. The length of the CDR3 is 12 residues. CDR3 DNA: TGTGCCATCAGTGATATAAAGGCTGAAGCTTTCTTT. Encoded protein: CAISDIKAEAFF.

This clonotype was seen a few times. CDR3 DNA: TGTGCCAGCAGTCCCTCATCGGGGACAGTTCTCTACGAGCAGTACTTC. Translating gives CASSPSSGTVLYEQYF. The chain carries TRBV27 and TRBJ2-7, with 7 bases identical to TRBD1. V shed 5 bases, J shed 3 bases, and the junction held 13 bases outside the gene matches. The germline V gene has CDR1 MNHEY and CDR2 SMNVEV (reference sequence). The CDR3 sequence is 16 residues long.

This clonotype appeared a few times. The chain couples TRBV10-3 to TRBJ1-1, with D maybe TRBD1 (5 bases). CDR1 and CDR2 (germline): ENHRY, SYGVKD. CDR3 size: 15 residues. Trimming removed 4 bases from V and 1 base from J, with 13 bases in between. Written as DNA, the CDR3 is TGTGCCATCAGTGGGGACGGGACGGGGAACACTGAAGCTTTCTTT. Its translation: CAISGDGTGNTEAFF.

This clonotype turned up a few times. The V call is TRBV24-1, the J call TRBJ1-2; tentative D call: TRBD1 (5 bases). CDR1 is KGHDR and CDR2 is SFDVKD in the germline V gene. V lost 3 bases and J 4 bases, leaving 11 bases between the germline ends. The CDR3 contains 14 residues. The CDR3 DNA follows: TGTGCCACCAGTGATACTGGGACCTTCTATGGCTACACCTTC. It codes for CATSDTGTFYGYTF.

The chain uses TRBV19 and TRBJ2-7; a weak D match, TRBD1 (6 bases). The V and J ends lost 5 bases and 3 bases respectively, with 14 bases between them. The germline gives CDR1 LNHDA, CDR2 SQIVND (reference sequence). This CDR3 spans 14 amino acids. This chain's CDR3 is CASSPRTRGYEQYF. In DNA form, the CDR3 reads TGTGCCAGTAGTCCAAGGACCAGGGGCTACGAGCAGTACTTC.

In this sample, this clonotype turned up once. The chain combines TRBV6-2 or TRBV6-3 with TRBJ2-3; D gene ambiguous. Germline V CDR1 and CDR2: MNHEY, SVGEGT. V lost 2 bases and J 10 bases, leaving 13 bases between the germline ends. The CDR3 totals 13 residues. The DNA of the CDR3 is TGTGCCAGCAGTTACCCCGCCCACTCCGCGCAGTATTTT. Protein sequence: CASSYPAHSAQYF.

This clonotype turned up a few times. The J gene is TRBJ1-4, the V gene TRBV10-3; D is undetermined. The V gene lost 3 bases and the J gene lost 8 bases, with 13 bases spanning the gap. Germline assignment: CDR1 ENHRY and CDR2 SYGVKD. The CDR3 has 14 residues. CDR3 sequence: CAISDPDWKEKLFF. In DNA, the CDR3 is TGTGCCATCAGTGACCCGGATTGGAAAGAAAAACTGTTTTTT.